Here is one TCR beta chain with its context. This entry comes from a study of blood T cell repertoires in COVID-19. Per the original data handling: Cell counts per sample came from amplifying reference gene primers. Assay used: immunoSEQ multiplex PCR; TCRdb lists only in-frame clones, some missing. V and J calls plus clone size are reproduced from that table; the DNA served to infer D and trimming. This sample has some 150,000 clones, with approximately 79% found just once. The germline gives CDR1 SGHRS, CDR2 YFSETQ. Trimming shortened V by 0 bases and J by 4 bases, and 11 bases separated the two germline ends. The CDR3 runs 15 residues. Clinical history reported by participants formed the basis on which cohorts were assigned. Two negative PCRs, clearance, or symptom resolution had been documented for recovered Cohort 3 donors.

Sequenced material: PBMCs or T cells enriched from blood (not recorded which). The chain carries TRBV5-1 and TRBJ2-1; weak D call: TRBD2 (6 bases). The sequence was obtained from a woman in her forties or fifties who had recovered from COVID-19. This chain's CDR3 is CASSLEASEYNEQFF. CDR3 nucleotides: TGCGCCAGCAGCTTGGAGGCTAGCGAGTACAATGAGCAGTTCTTC.